These 21 T cell receptor beta chains share one sample of origin, sequenced in a study of metastatic and nonmetastatic thyroid tumors. No patient had received any treatment before thyroid surgery. With MiXCR, TCRdb called clones anew from the PCR reads. Among around 25,000 clones, approximately 24% were seen once, and the ten largest hold about 6%. The source material was blood. All receptors come from a female donor with papillary thyroid cancer or a benign thyroid nodule (not recorded which). Some clones in this sample may be carry-over from other donors' samples.

This clone has at least ten counts. The chain joins TRBV5-1 to TRBJ2-3, with TRBD1 matching over 7 bases. The ends lost 5 bases at V and 2 bases at J; junction bases unmatched: 8. Germline V gene data show CDR1 as SGHRS and CDR2 as YFSETQ. This CDR3 is 15 amino acids long. The CDR3 spells CASRPGQLHTDTQYF. The CDR3 DNA sequence: TGCGCCAGCAGACCGGGACAGTTACACACAGATACGCAGTATTTT.

This clone occurred once. This chain uses TRBV4-3 with TRBJ1-1; D unclear. Trimming removed 0 bases at V and 3 bases at J, with 14 bases between. Germline loops: CDR1 LGHNA, CDR2 YSLEER. The CDR3 spans 16 residues. CDR3 in amino acids: CASSQDLGVVDTEAFF. The CDR3 bases are TGCGCCAGCAGCCAAGATCTTGGGGTCGTGGACACTGAAGCTTTCTTT.

This clone showed up many times. CDR3 in amino acids: CASSLLIGQSGELFF. Here the CDR3 DNA reads TGCGCCAGCAGCTTGTTAATAGGACAATCCGGGGAGCTGTTTTTT. V gene TRBV5-1 combines with J gene TRBJ2-2, with D perhaps TRBD1 (5 bases). This CDR3 contains 15 residues. The ends were cut back, 1 base at V and 6 bases at J, with 13 bases in the middle. Germline V gene sequence: CDR1 SGHRS, CDR2 YFSETQ. Filled out from reference TRBV5-1 and TRBJ2-2, the complete variable domain reads KAGVTQTPRYLIKTRGQQVTLSCSPISGHRSVSWYQQTPGQGLQFLFEYFSETQRNKGNFPGRFSGRQFSNSRSEMNVSTLELGDSALYLCASSLLIGQSGELFFGEGSRLTVL.

This clone was counted at least ten times. This rearrangement joins TRBV7-9 to TRBJ1-3; D is perhaps TRBD1 (5 bases). Trimming took off 5 bases at V and 0 bases at J, with 17 bases between the two ends. The germline CDR1 and CDR2 sequences are SEHNR and FQNEAQ (reference sequence). The CDR3 covers 17 residues. CDR3 nucleotides: TGTGCCAGCAGCCCACGAAGGGGCGATAGCTCTGGAAACACCATATATTTT. Protein product: CASSPRRGDSSGNTIYF.

The table lists this clone with a few counts. A much bigger clone sits one base away, suggesting this may be a read error. The chain combines TRBV29-1 with TRBJ1-5; no clear D gene. The CDR3 spans 12 residues. With 0 bases removed from V and 9 bases from J, the gap between germline ends came to 9 bases. Germline CDR1 reads SQVTM; CDR2 reads ANQGSEA. The CDR3 coding sequence is TGCAGCGTTGAAGACGTCGGCGGGCCCCAGCATTTT. This codes for CSVEDVGGPQHF. Using reference TRBV29-1 and TRBJ1-5 for the parts outside the CDR3, the full variable domain is SAVISQKPSRDICQRGTSLTIQCQVDSQVTMMFWYRQQPGQSLTLIATANQGSEATYESGFVIDKFPISRPNLTFSTLTVSNMSPEDSSIYLCSVEDVGGPQHFGDGTRLSIL.

This clone was observed a few times. V is TRBV19 and J is TRBJ2-7; the match to TRBD2 covers 13 bases. Germline loops: CDR1 LNHDA, CDR2 SQIVND (reference sequence). V shed 10 bases and J 5 bases; nucleotides not matched to a gene: 5. The CDR3 consists of 13 residues. This CDR3 reads CATRLAGGDEQYF. The DNA of the CDR3 is TGTGCCACCCGACTAGCGGGAGGTGACGAGCAGTACTTC.

Of note for this clone: A read error is likely, as this CDR3 ends without the conserved phenylalanine or tryptophan. The chain has TRBV6-9 and TRBJ2-2, with 7 bases that match TRBD2. Germline-derived CDR1 and CDR2 are MNHGY and SVAAGI. The CDR3 covers 15 residues. Germline trimming cut 8 bases from V and 3 bases from J; bases unmatched to any gene: 9. The CDR3 nucleotides are TGTGCCAGCCGCGGGAGAACTGTAGACACCGGGGAGCTGTTTCTT. Translation: CASRGRTVDTGELFL.

This chain's CDR3 is CASSPPAREAQYF. CDR3 DNA sequence: TGTGCCAGCTCACCACCGGCCAGGGAGGCCCAGTACTTC. The J gene is TRBJ2-5, the V gene TRBV18, with a tentative D call TRBD2 (6 bases). The CDR3 loop spans 13 amino acids. Trimming took 0 bases from V and 9 from J, leaving 11 bases between them. CDR1 is KGHSH and CDR2 is LQKENI in the germline V gene. Based on the CDR3 plus reference TRBV18 and TRBJ2-5, the full variable domain is NAGVMQNPRHLVRRRGQEARLRCSPMKGHSHVYWYRQLPEEGLKFMVYLQKENIIDESGMPKERFSAEFPKEGPSILRIQQVVRGDSAAYFCASSPPAREAQYFGPGTRLLVL.

By share, this clone counts as medium-sized. The chain uses TRBV20-1 and TRBJ2-2, with D possibly matching TRBD1 (6 bases). CDR3 length equals 12 residues. Trimming removed 3 bases at V and 8 bases at J, with 10 bases between. Germline V CDR1 and CDR2: DFQATT, SNEGSKA (reference sequence). CDR3 loop: CSARTQGGELFF. CDR3 bases: TGCAGTGCTAGGACCCAGGGGGGGGAGCTGTTTTTT.

In this sample, this clone turned up many times. The chain carries TRBV9 and TRBJ1-1; D ambiguous. V was trimmed by 0 bases and J by 1 base, leaving 7 bases between them. The CDR3 sequence is 14 residues long. CDR1 is SGDLS, CDR2 YYNGEE, per germline. The CDR3 sequence is CASSVGDANTEAFF. The CDR3 nucleotides are TGTGCCAGCAGCGTAGGGGATGCGAACACTGAAGCTTTCTTT.

This clone was counted only a few times. V gene TRBV7-2 combines with J gene TRBJ2-7, with unresolved D. The germline CDR1 and CDR2 sequences are SGHTA and FQGNSA. The CDR3 loop spans 12 amino acids. Between the trimmed V and J ends, which lost 2 bases and 2 bases, there was a span of 4 bases. The CDR3 reads CASSLPAYEQYF. CDR3 DNA: TGTGCCAGCAGCTTACCGGCCTACGAGCAGTACTTC. The full variable domain, completed using reference TRBV7-2 and TRBJ2-7, is GAGVSQSPSNKVTEKGKDVELRCDPISGHTALYWYRQSLGQGLEFLIYFQGNSAPDKSGLPSDRFSAERTGGSVSTLTIQRTQQEDSAVYLCASSLPAYEQYFGPGTRLTVT.

V gene TRBV5-4 combines with J gene TRBJ1-1; TRBD1 might be the D (5 bases). Trimming removed 2 bases at V and 0 bases at J, with 14 bases between. Germline V gene data show CDR1 as SGHNT and CDR2 as YYREEE (reference sequence). This CDR3 is built from 16 residues. The CDR3 here is CASSFPGQGMNTEAFF. In DNA, the CDR3 is TGTGCCAGCAGCTTCCCGGGGCAGGGAATGAACACTGAAGCTTTCTTT.

The sample holds many counts of this clone. DNA for the CDR3: TGTGCCAGCAGCCCCGGGCCAGGGGGCACAGATACGCAGTATTTT. This encodes CASSPGPGGTDTQYF. The rearrangement links TRBV9 to TRBJ2-3; D may be TRBD1 (6 bases). The germline gives CDR1 SGDLS, CDR2 YYNGEE. The CDR3 covers 15 residues. V was trimmed by 4 bases and J by 1 base, leaving 13 bases between them.

Many counts were recorded for this clone. CDR3 sequence (DNA): TGTGCCAGCAGAGTCGGACAGGGGGTCTCAGATACGCAGTATTTT. It yields the protein CASRVGQGVSDTQYF. The chain carries TRBV28 and TRBJ2-3; 10 bases match TRBD1. Germline CDR1 MDHEN, CDR2 SYDVKM. With V trimmed by 6 bases and J by 4 bases, 7 bases remained unmatched. CDR3 length equals 15 residues. Supplemented by reference TRBV28 and TRBJ2-3, the full variable domain reads DVKVTQSSRYLVKRTGEKVFLECVQDMDHENMFWYRQDPGLGLRLIYFSYDVKMKEKGDIPEGYSVSREKKERFSLILESASTNQTSMYLCASRVGQGVSDTQYFGPGTRLTVL.

On this clone itself: A much larger clone lies a single base off, so this may be a read error. The chain is built from TRBV29-1 and TRBJ2-7; D uncertain. The V and J ends lost 0 bases and 1 base respectively, with 4 bases between them. Looked up from germline, CDR1 is SQVTM and CDR2 is ANQGSEA. This CDR3 contains 12 residues. In nucleotides, the CDR3 is TGCAGCGTTGAAGATGTGTCCTACGAGCAGTACTTC. Its translation: CSVEDVSYEQYF.

The table lists this clone with many counts. The chain joins TRBV18 to TRBJ2-1; D is unresolved. The V and J ends lost 8 bases and 1 base respectively, with 12 bases between them. The CDR3 extends over 14 amino acids. Germline loops: CDR1 KGHSH, CDR2 LQKENI. The CDR3 region has the DNA TGTGCCAGCGTTCCCTGGAAATCCTACAATGAGCAGTTCTTC. Encoded protein: CASVPWKSYNEQFF.

This chain links TRBV5-6 with TRBJ2-3; 14 bases line up with TRBD2. CDR3 size: 16 residues. CDR1 and CDR2 from the germline V gene are SGHDT and YYEEEE. The V gene end was trimmed by 3 bases and the J gene end by 4 bases; junction bases not matched to a gene: 4. The CDR3 coding sequence is TGTGCCAGCAGCTATAGACTAGCGGGGGGGGCAGATACGCAGTATTTT. This gives the protein CASSYRLAGGADTQYF.

The J gene is TRBJ2-1, the V gene TRBV19, with TRBD2 matching 12 bases. The CDR3 has 18 residues. Unmatched junction bases numbered 10, after V lost 2 bases and J lost 5 bases. Looked up from germline, CDR1 is LNHDA and CDR2 is SQIVND (reference sequence). The CDR3 loop reads CASSIKVTSGSPHNEQFF. The CDR3 DNA reads as TGTGCCAGTAGTATAAAAGTGACTAGCGGGAGTCCCCACAATGAGCAGTTCTTC.

This clone was detected a few times. At one end, the junction sequence differs from germline, possibly due to a read error. The chain uses TRBV6-2 or TRBV6-3 and TRBJ2-5, with 9 positions matching TRBD2. Germline loops: CDR1 MNHEY, CDR2 SVGEGT. The CDR3 sequence is 17 residues long. The CDR3 DNA reads as TGTGCCAGCATTTACGGACTAGCGCGTTCAACGGGGGAGACCCAGTACTTC. It codes for CASIYGLARSTGETQYF.

Judged by abundance, this clone is medium-sized. This rearrangement joins TRBV5-1 to TRBJ1-1, with a weak D call TRBD1 (5 bases). Germline V gives CDR1 SGHRS, CDR2 YFSETQ. V was clipped by 0 bases and J by 5 bases, with 14 bases between them. CDR3 length: 15 amino acids. In DNA form, the CDR3 reads TGCGCCAGCAGCTTGGCCGAGGGGCCGGGGACTGAAGCTTTCTTT. Translating it yields CASSLAEGPGTEAFF.

The rearrangement uses TRBV7-2 and TRBJ1-2; TRBD1 matches at 10 bases. Germline-derived CDR1 and CDR2 are SGHTA and FQGNSA. The CDR3 contains 14 residues. V lost 6 bases and J lost 7; bases outside the gene matches: 8. CDR3 protein: CASSPGTGEAGYTF. For the CDR3, the DNA is TGTGCCAGCAGTCCCGGGACAGGGGAGGCTGGCTACACCTTC. Supplemented by reference TRBV7-2 and TRBJ1-2, the full variable domain reads GAGVSQSPSNKVTEKGKDVELRCDPISGHTALYWYRQSLGQGLEFLIYFQGNSAPDKSGLPSDRFSAERTGGSVSTLTIQRTQQEDSAVYLCASSPGTGEAGYTFGSGTRLTVV.